In its sample, the clone carrying this TCR beta chain was seen many times. The data belong to a study of neurological immune-mediated disorders. The making of cDNA relied on 5'RACE with 10-nucleotide random UMIs. TCRdb fed the 5' RACE reads into MiXCR, producing one record per CDR3 protein. This sample has tens of thousands of distinct CDR3 sequences, with approximately 14% found just once. The controls, all healthy individuals, were blood bank volunteers in Maryland, USA. The unsorted libraries were produced from 2 million PBMCs held at -80 C. The TCR originated in a woman between 50 and 59 years old in good health. Material for sequencing was PBMCs.

The CDR3 protein is CASSLGGLITGELFF. The CDR3 coding sequence is TGCGCCAGCAGCTTGGGGGGACTGATCACCGGGGAGCTGTTTTTT. This chain uses TRBV5-1 with TRBJ2-2; weak D call: TRBD2 (6 bases). The V end was cut by 0 bases, the J end by 4 bases, with 10 bases between. The CDR3 runs 15 residues. CDR1 SGHRS and CDR2 YFSETQ come from the germline V gene.